The 32 T cell receptor beta chains in this list originate from one sample, sequenced in a study of T cell responses to AZD1222 COVID-19 vaccine. Sequencing used immunoSEQ multiplex PCR; TCRdb keeps in-frame clones, though not all of them. The sample lists some 150,000 clones, approximately 90% seen once, with 3.5% to 4.5% in the top ten. This specimen consisted of peripheral blood, obtained 28 days after the second dose of the MenACWY control vaccine. These receptors all come from an adult who received the MenACWY meningococcal vaccine as a control.

A few counts support this clone. The genes are TRBV6-2 or TRBV6-3 and TRBJ1-2; the match to TRBD1 covers 7 bases. The CDR3 is made up of 14 amino acids. Unmatched junction bases numbered 7, after V lost 5 bases and J lost 4 bases. The V gene's germline CDR1 is MNHEY and CDR2 SVGEGT. CDR3 region: CASSSPGQSYGYTF. The CDR3 DNA is TGTGCCAGCAGTAGTCCGGGACAGTCCTATGGCTACACCTTC.

The J gene is TRBJ2-7, the V gene TRBV28; 10 bases align to TRBD2. CDR1 MDHEN and CDR2 SYDVKM come from the germline V gene. V shed 6 bases, J shed 7 bases, and the junction held 9 bases outside the gene matches. This CDR3 spans 14 amino acids. The CDR3 loop reads CASRWLAGEEEQYF. The CDR3 region has the DNA TGTGCCAGCAGGTGGCTAGCGGGAGAGGAAGAGCAGTACTTC.

This chain joins TRBV28 and TRBJ1-5; 10 nucleotides align to TRBD1. The germline V gene encodes CDR1 MDHEN and CDR2 SYDVKM. This CDR3 contains 18 residues. V lost 3 bases to trimming and J lost 6 bases; unmatched junction nucleotides: 14. The CDR3 reads CASSFYQGATGGLQPQHF. CDR3 sequence (DNA): TGTGCCAGCAGTTTCTATCAAGGGGCGACAGGGGGCCTTCAGCCCCAGCATTTT.

The chain combines TRBV7-9 with TRBJ2-1, with 13 bases fitting TRBD2. This CDR3 has 17 residues. Germline loops: CDR1 SEHNR, CDR2 FQNEAQ (reference sequence). V lost 4 bases, J lost 8 bases, and 11 bases stayed unmatched. The CDR3 region is CASSSPTTSGRADEQFF. The CDR3 bases are TGTGCCAGCAGCTCCCCTACTACTAGCGGGAGGGCGGATGAGCAGTTCTTC.

The rearrangement uses TRBV28 and TRBJ2-1; perhaps TRBD1 as D (6 bases). V was shortened by 6 bases and J by 4 bases, with 16 bases between the two germline ends. CDR3 size: 15 residues. Germline assignment: CDR1 MDHEN and CDR2 SYDVKM. In nucleotides, the CDR3 is TGTGCCAGCAGGGGGGCCGGGGATGCTTACAATGAGCAGTTCTTC. It yields the protein CASRGAGDAYNEQFF.

The chain joins TRBV20-1 to TRBJ2-7; D is uncertain. Trimming cost V 3 bases and J 2 bases, with 11 bases left between them. The CDR3 runs 13 residues. Germline values: CDR1 DFQATT, CDR2 SNEGSKA (reference sequence). The CDR3 region is CSASSRLTYEQYF. The CDR3 DNA follows: TGCAGTGCTAGTAGTCGTTTAACCTACGAGCAGTACTTC.

The rearrangement links TRBV6-5 to TRBJ1-1; TRBD1 matches 9 bases. This CDR3 comprises 13 residues. The germline CDR1 and CDR2 sequences are MNHEY and SVGAGI. Trimming took 6 bases from V and 4 from J; bases not matched to a gene: 3. CDR3 loop: CASRWDRATEAFF. In nucleotides, the CDR3 is TGTGCCAGCAGATGGGACAGGGCCACTGAAGCTTTCTTT.

The chain links TRBV18 to TRBJ2-2, with D unresolved. The V gene lost 7 bases and the J gene lost 2 bases, with 5 bases spanning the gap. The CDR3 has 12 amino acids. In germline, CDR1 is KGHSH, CDR2 LQKENI. Here the CDR3 reads CASCGNTGELFF. CDR3 nucleotides: TGTGCCAGCTGTGGTAACACCGGGGAGCTGTTTTTT.

In DNA, the CDR3 is TGTGCCAGCAGCCTGACAGGGGTCAATGAAAAACTGTTTTTT. Translating gives CASSLTGVNEKLFF. The chain is built from TRBV3-1 (or the pseudogene TRBV3-2) and TRBJ1-4; 8 positions agree with TRBD1. This CDR3 contains 14 residues. J was trimmed by 5 bases and V by 4 bases; bases with no gene match: 3. Looked up from germline, CDR1 is LGHDT and CDR2 is YNNKEL (reference sequence).

As to this clone: One end of the junction is discordant with germline, which a read error may explain. The chain recombines TRBV15 with TRBJ1-4; TRBD1 matches at 8 bases. The germline V gene has CDR1 LNHNV and CDR2 YYDKDF (reference sequence). CDR3 length: 16 amino acids. In nucleotides, the CDR3 is TGTGCCACCAGCCGAGACCTCCAGGGGGCGCCTGAAAAACTGTTTTTT. As protein: CATSRDLQGAPEKLFF. Complete variable domain (other parts from reference TRBV15 and TRBJ1-4): DAMVIQNPRYQVTQFGKPVTLSCSQTLNHNVMYWYQQKSSQAPKLLFHYYDKDFNNEADTPDNFQSRRPNTSFCFLDIRSPGLGDTAMYLCATSRDLQGAPEKLFFGSGTQLSVL.

The rearrangement uses TRBV30 and TRBJ1-4; 9 bases agree with TRBD1. Trimming cost V 2 bases and J 8 bases; bases outside gene matches: 3. The CDR3 length is 13 residues. CDR1 is GTSNPN and CDR2 is SVGIG in the germline V gene (reference sequence). The CDR3 region has the DNA TGTGCCTGGAGTCACAGGGGGCGGGAAAAACTGTTTTTT. Encoded protein: CAWSHRGREKLFF.

This clone was seen only once. The chain is built from TRBV5-6 and TRBJ1-3; D unclear. The CDR3 spans 15 residues. V was cut by 0 bases and J by 0 bases, with 7 bases left in between. The germline CDR1 and CDR2 sequences are SGHDT and YYEEEE. CDR3 region: CASSLDISSGNTIYF. CDR3 nucleotide sequence: TGTGCCAGCAGCTTGGACATATCCTCTGGAAACACCATATATTTT.

The rearrangement uses TRBV7-2 and TRBJ2-7; D might be TRBD1 (5 bases). The CDR3 has 15 residues. The germline V and J ends were trimmed by 3 bases and 8 bases, with 20 bases remaining between them. CDR1 is SGHTA, CDR2 FQGNSA, per germline. CDR3 bases: TGTGCCAGCAGCTTGCGCAGTCCCCCTGGGGCCAAGCAGTACTTC. As protein: CASSLRSPPGAKQYF.

The V gene is TRBV18, the J gene TRBJ2-5; D remains unclear. This CDR3 is 13 amino acids long. The V gene lost 5 bases and the J gene lost 5 bases, with 12 bases spanning the gap. Per the germline V gene, CDR1 is KGHSH and CDR2 is LQKENI. CDR3 in amino acids: CASSSPHEETQYF. In DNA, the CDR3 is TGTGCCAGCTCATCCCCGCACGAGGAGACCCAGTACTTC.

V and J are TRBV7-3 and TRBJ2-3, with D uncertain. The length of the CDR3 is 12 residues. V was cut by 1 base and J by 5 bases, with 4 bases left in between. Germline CDR1 reads SGHTA; CDR2 reads FQGTGA. DNA for the CDR3: TGTGCCAGCAGCTTAATGGGAGATACGCAGTATTTT. It codes for CASSLMGDTQYF.

The rearrangement joins TRBV7-9 to TRBJ2-2; D may correspond to TRBD1 or TRBD2 (5 bases each). V lost 4 bases and J 1 base, leaving 13 bases between the germline ends. The germline gives CDR1 SEHNR, CDR2 FQNEAQ (reference sequence). The CDR3 is 16 amino acids. This chain's CDR3 is CASSSDRAVNTGELFF. The CDR3, as DNA: TGTGCCAGCAGCTCCGACAGAGCGGTGAACACCGGGGAGCTGTTTTTT.

The chain combines TRBV20-1 with TRBJ1-4, with a tentative D call TRBD1 (5 bases). V dropped 3 bases and J dropped 8 bases, with 22 bases sitting between them. This CDR3 is 16 amino acids long. Looked up from germline, CDR1 is DFQATT and CDR2 is SNEGSKA (reference sequence). The CDR3 DNA reads as TGCAGTGCTAGTGGGGACTACCCGTTAGTTGGGGAAAAACTGTTTTTT. It is translated as CSASGDYPLVGEKLFF.

The rearrangement joins TRBV4-1 to TRBJ2-2, with D maybe TRBD1 (6 bases). The germline V gene encodes CDR1 MGHRA and CDR2 YSYEKL. CDR3 size: 15 residues. V was cut by 4 bases and J by 3 bases, with 12 bases left in between. The CDR3 region has the DNA TGCGCCAGCAGCCGGAGAACAGGGTACACCGGGGAGCTGTTTTTT. This translates into CASSRRTGYTGELFF.

This chain uses TRBV19 with TRBJ2-5, with D hard to call. The germline V gene encodes CDR1 LNHDA and CDR2 SQIVND (reference sequence). Trimming left V 0 bases short and J 12 bases short, with 11 bases between. The CDR3 has 12 residues. The CDR3 loop reads CASSIDLREKYF. DNA for the CDR3: TGTGCCAGTAGTATAGATCTAAGAGAGAAGTACTTC. The full variable domain, in which reference TRBV19 and TRBJ2-5 provide the parts outside the CDR3, is DGGITQSPKYLFRKEGQNVTLSCEQNLNHDAMYWYRQDPGQGLRLIYYSQIVNDFQKGDIAEGYSVSREKKESFPLTVTSAQKNPTAFYLCASSIDLREKYFGPGTRLLVL.

The chain couples TRBV15 to TRBJ2-7, with 9 nucleotides matching TRBD2. Germline CDR1 and CDR2: LNHNV and YYDKDF (reference sequence). The junction had 4 bases not matched to a gene; V was cut back by 5 bases and J by 2 bases. This CDR3 is built from 14 residues. The CDR3 region is CATSAGGVPYEQYF. CDR3 DNA: TGTGCCACCAGCGCGGGGGGGGTCCCCTACGAGCAGTACTTC.

The V and J genes are TRBV9 and TRBJ1-3; D uncertain. V gave up 0 bases and J gave up 0 bases, with 7 bases separating them. The CDR3 sequence is 15 residues long. Germline-derived CDR1 and CDR2 are SGDLS and YYNGEE. CDR3 coding DNA: TGTGCCAGCAGCGTAGAGGCTAGCTCTGGAAACACCATATATTTT. Its protein is CASSVEASSGNTIYF.

CDR3 sequence: CASSFWQDQPQHF. CDR3 nucleotides: TGTGCCAGCAGCTTCTGGCAGGATCAGCCCCAGCATTTT. The chain employs TRBV7-8 and TRBJ1-5; D is unresolved. Trimming stripped 3 bases from V and 5 bases from J, with 8 bases between. CDR3 length: 13 amino acids. Germline lookup yields CDR1 SGHVS and CDR2 FQNEAQ.

J is TRBJ2-5 and V is TRBV7-3, with 7 bases lining up with TRBD1. V shed 5 bases, J shed 4 bases, and the junction held 4 bases outside the gene matches. The germline V gene has CDR1 SGHTA and CDR2 FQGTGA. The CDR3 totals 13 residues. CDR3 DNA: TGTGCCAGCAGCGTGACAGGGTTAGAGACCCAGTACTTC. Translated: CASSVTGLETQYF.

The chain couples TRBV27 to TRBJ2-7; TRBD2 agrees at 7 bases. J lost 3 bases, V lost 3 bases, and 2 bases had no gene match. The CDR3 consists of 13 residues. Per germline, CDR1 MNHEY and CDR2 SMNVEV (reference sequence). The CDR3 loop reads CASSLPGGYEQYF. CDR3 nucleotide sequence: TGTGCCAGCAGTTTGCCGGGGGGCTACGAGCAGTACTTC.

The chain couples TRBV18 to TRBJ2-7, with a weak D call TRBD1 (7 bases). The CDR3 spans 15 residues. The germline V gene encodes CDR1 KGHSH and CDR2 LQKENI. Trimming removed 3 bases at V and 2 bases at J, with 14 bases between. CDR3 sequence (DNA): TGTGCCAGCTCACCGGCGGGGACAGCAACCTACGAGCAGTACTTC. Its protein product is CASSPAGTATYEQYF. Filled out from reference TRBV18 and TRBJ2-7, the complete variable domain reads NAGVMQNPRHLVRRRGQEARLRCSPMKGHSHVYWYRQLPEEGLKFMVYLQKENIIDESGMPKERFSAEFPKEGPSILRIQQVVRGDSAAYFCASSPAGTATYEQYFGPGTRLTVT.

The rearrangement links TRBV5-6 to TRBJ2-7, with D tentatively TRBD2 (6 bases). The CDR3 is 14 residues long. The germline gives CDR1 SGHDT, CDR2 YYEEEE. Trimming cost V 0 bases and J 3 bases, with 10 bases left between them. CDR3 loop: CASSLDGGIYEQYF. In DNA, the CDR3 is TGTGCCAGCAGCTTGGATGGCGGGATCTACGAGCAGTACTTC.

The chain recombines TRBV24-1 with TRBJ2-5; 8 bases are a match to TRBD1. The CDR3 is 15 amino acids. Germline V CDR1 and CDR2: KGHDR, SFDVKD. After removal of 4 bases from V and 3 bases from J, the junction contained 6 bases not matched to a gene. The CDR3 loop reads CATSDWSDREETQYF. In nucleotides, the CDR3 is TGTGCCACCAGTGACTGGTCGGACAGGGAAGAGACCCAGTACTTC.

The chain has TRBV13 and TRBJ2-3; D ambiguous. V was cut by 2 bases and J by 0 bases, with 6 bases left in between. CDR1 and CDR2 from the germline V gene are PRHDT and FYEKMQ (reference sequence). The CDR3 totals 14 residues. DNA for the CDR3: TGTGCCAGCAGCTTAAAGACTAGCACAGATACGCAGTATTTT. It specifies CASSLKTSTDTQYF.

This chain joins TRBV7-2 and TRBJ1-5; D not resolved. The germline V gene encodes CDR1 SGHTA and CDR2 FQGNSA. The CDR3 runs to 13 residues. The V gene lost 6 bases and the J gene lost 1 base, with 7 bases spanning the gap. The CDR3 nucleotides are TGTGCCAGCAGAGGGCAGAGCAATCAGCCCCAGCATTTT. Translation gives CASRGQSNQPQHF. The full variable domain, in which reference TRBV7-2 and TRBJ1-5 provide the parts outside the CDR3, is GAGVSQSPSNKVTEKGKDVELRCDPISGHTALYWYRQSLGQGLEFLIYFQGNSAPDKSGLPSDRFSAERTGGSVSTLTIQRTQQEDSAVYLCASRGQSNQPQHFGDGTRLSIL.

J is TRBJ1-2 and V is TRBV10-3; D may be TRBD1 (5 bases). The V gene's germline CDR1 is ENHRY and CDR2 SYGVKD. The CDR3 contains 11 residues. Trimming left V 8 bases short and J 8 bases short, with 12 bases between. The CDR3 region is CAIPREGGYTF. DNA of the CDR3: TGTGCCATCCCCAGGGAGGGGGGCTACACCTTC.

This clone was recorded only once. The chain joins TRBV7-2 to TRBJ2-5, with D unclear. The V end was cut by 1 base, the J end by 3 bases, with 6 bases between. Germline lookup yields CDR1 SGHTA and CDR2 FQGNSA. The CDR3 has 13 residues. CDR3 DNA: TGTGCCAGCAGCTTAGGGGAAGAAGAGACCCAGTACTTC. Translated: CASSLGEEETQYF. Complete variable domain (other parts from reference TRBV7-2 and TRBJ2-5): GAGVSQSPSNKVTEKGKDVELRCDPISGHTALYWYRQSLGQGLEFLIYFQGNSAPDKSGLPSDRFSAERTGGSVSTLTIQRTQQEDSAVYLCASSLGEEETQYFGPGTRLLVL.

The chain couples TRBV9 to TRBJ2-1, with a tentative D call TRBD1 (6 bases). CDR3 size: 11 residues. Germline V gene lookup returns CDR1 SGDLS and CDR2 YYNGEE. The germline V and J ends were trimmed by 3 bases and 12 bases, with 10 bases remaining between them. CDR3 DNA: TGTGCCAGCAGCGCGACAGGTAGGCAGTTCTTC. Its translation is CASSATGRQFF.